The source of this T cell receptor beta chain is a study of T-cell memory formation after mild COVID-19. 5'RACE primed at constant segments yielded TCR alpha and TCR beta cDNA libraries bearing sample barcodes and UMIs. TCRdb analysed the 5' RACE reads with MiXCR anew, one entry per CDR3 protein. The sample holds some 130,000 distinct CDR3 sequences, about 17% seen once. With V trimmed by 0 bases and J by 1 base, 5 bases remained unmatched. This CDR3 spans 16 amino acids. CDR1 and CDR2 from the germline V gene are SGHTA and FQGNSA. This clonotype showed up many times. The genes are TRBV7-2 and TRBJ2-5; TRBD2 matches 7 bases. Sequencing used PBMCs or a T cell subset sorted from them (not recorded which). This TCR derives from an adult woman who had mild COVID-19 (a few samples of this study predate the infection). Cell type and time point are not known. Here the CDR3 reads CASSLAERGVQETQYF. CDR3 in DNA: TGTGCCAGCAGCTTAGCCGAGCGGGGCGTCCAAGAGACCCAGTACTTC. The entire variable domain, with the rest obtained from reference TRBV7-2 and TRBJ2-5, is as follows: GAGVSQSPSNKVTEKGKDVELRCDPISGHTALYWYRQSLGQGLEFLIYFQGNSAPDKSGLPSDRFSAERTGGSVSTLTIQRTQQEDSAVYLCASSLAERGVQETQYFGPGTRLLVL.